The 15 T cell receptor beta chains listed next were all sequenced from one sample in a study of naive and memory T cell subsets. RNA was extracted from less than 3 ml of whole blood of healthy adults. Alpha and beta constant region primers primed reverse transcription for blood and skin samples. TCRdb fed the 5' RACE reads into MiXCR, producing one record per CDR3 protein. The sample comprises roughly 26,000 distinct CDR3 sequences, 20% to 25% of which are singletons, and less than 2% rests with the top ten. Receptors originate from a female donor in good health.

Written as DNA, the CDR3 is TGTGCCAGCAGCTCAGGCTGGGACGGGGGCACTGAAGCTTTCTTT. As protein: CASSSGWDGGTEAFF. This sequence joins TRBV9 and TRBJ1-1; maybe TRBD1 (5 bases). Germline values: CDR1 SGDLS, CDR2 YYNGEE. V was shortened by 4 bases and J by 4 bases, with 17 bases between the two germline ends. The CDR3 runs to 15 residues.

This clonotype showed up many times. The genes are TRBV6-5 and TRBJ2-6; no definite D call. CDR3 size: 15 residues. Looked up from germline, CDR1 is MNHEY and CDR2 is SVGAGI. The V and J ends lost 2 bases and 0 bases respectively, with 5 bases between them. CDR3 in amino acids: CASSYDGSGANVLTF. In nucleotides, the CDR3 is TGTGCCAGCAGTTACGACGGCTCTGGGGCCAACGTCCTGACTTTC.

This clonotype is medium-sized within its sample. The chain is built from TRBV5-6 and TRBJ1-5; possibly TRBD1 for D (5 bases). The CDR3 is made up of 14 amino acids. The V end was cut by 2 bases, the J end by 4 bases, with 10 bases between. The germline V gene encodes CDR1 SGHDT and CDR2 YYEEEE. The CDR3 DNA is TGTGCCAGCAGCTTCAGGGACGGAAATCAGCCCCAGCATTTT. Translation gives CASSFRDGNQPQHF.

V is TRBV29-1 and J is TRBJ2-7, with unresolved D. The CDR3 spans 11 residues. The germline gives CDR1 SQVTM, CDR2 ANQGSEA. Trimming left V 4 bases short and J 6 bases short, with 10 bases between. The chain's CDR3 is CSVGGRGEQYF. The CDR3, as DNA: TGCAGCGTTGGCGGCCGAGGCGAGCAGTACTTC.

The chain employs TRBV6-6 and TRBJ2-5; TRBD1 matches at 8 bases. The CDR3 runs to 15 residues. The V gene end was trimmed by 0 bases and the J gene end by 5 bases; junction bases not matched to a gene: 5. In germline, CDR1 is MNHNY, CDR2 SVGAGI (reference sequence). DNA of the CDR3: TGTGCCAGCAGTTACTCCCTGACAGGGGAGGAGACCCAGTACTTC. This translates into CASSYSLTGEETQYF.

In this sample, this clonotype turned up a few times. This chain uses TRBV20-1 with TRBJ1-6; 7 positions agree with TRBD1. The CDR3 has 15 residues. Per germline, CDR1 DFQATT and CDR2 SNEGSKA (reference sequence). The trim removed 1 base at V and 10 bases at J, leaving 10 bases unmatched. CDR3 in DNA: TGCAGTGCTAGAGTAGGGCCCAGGGGGGGGTCACCCCTCCACTTT. This gives the protein CSARVGPRGGSPLHF.

This clonotype was counted many times. The chain recombines TRBV29-1 with TRBJ2-7; tentatively, D is TRBD1 (5 bases). V dropped 5 bases and J dropped 1 base, with 9 bases sitting between them. Per the germline V gene, CDR1 is SQVTM and CDR2 is ANQGSEA. The CDR3 sequence is 12 residues long. CDR3: CSVLGPSYEQYF. In DNA form, the CDR3 reads TGCAGCGTTTTGGGGCCGTCCTACGAGCAGTACTTC.

In this sample, this clonotype is medium-sized. J is TRBJ1-4 and V is TRBV11-3, with a tentative D call TRBD1 (5 bases). In germline, CDR1 is SGHNT, CDR2 YENEEA. Trimming took off 4 bases at V and 4 bases at J, with 10 bases between the two ends. This CDR3 has 14 residues. CDR3 DNA: TGTGCCAGCAGCTACCCGGGGGGTAATGAAAAACTGTTTTTT. The encoded protein is CASSYPGGNEKLFF.

Worth noting for this clonotype: Just one base apart from a much larger clone, this may be a read error. The rearrangement links TRBV20-1 to TRBJ1-1; the D gene is possibly TRBD1 (6 bases). The germline V gene has CDR1 DFQATT and CDR2 SNEGSKA (reference sequence). V was cut by 7 bases and J by 3 bases, with 12 bases left in between. The CDR3 extends over 12 amino acids. The CDR3 sequence is CSVSAGDTEAFF. DNA for the CDR3: TGCAGTGTTTCGGCAGGGGACACTGAAGCTTTCTTT.

V and J are TRBV29-1 and TRBJ2-5; D is perhaps TRBD2 (7 bases). Trimming pared 3 bases from V and 9 bases from J, leaving 20 bases between. Germline CDR1 and CDR2: SQVTM and ANQGSEA. This CDR3 comprises 14 residues. CDR3 loop: CSVEGAEARGAQYF. In DNA, the CDR3 is TGCAGCGTTGAGGGGGCGGAGGCCCGGGGGGCCCAGTACTTC.

This clonotype was counted at least ten times. The chain's CDR3 is CASTMGGNSYNEQFF. DNA for the CDR3: TGTGCCAGCACTATGGGCGGGAATTCCTACAATGAGCAGTTCTTC. The chain couples TRBV21-1 to TRBJ2-1; the tabulated D call, TRBD2, remains unverified against the DNA. TRBV21-1 is reported as a pseudogene. CDR3 length equals 15 residues.

This clonotype is medium-sized in the sample. This chain uses TRBV18 with TRBJ2-2; 10 bases fit TRBD2. Losses at the gene ends were 1 base for V and 0 bases for J; bases not matched to a gene: 2. The CDR3 has 17 residues. Germline V gene sequence: CDR1 KGHSH, CDR2 LQKENI. The CDR3 loop is CASSPRTSGTNTGELFF. For the CDR3, the DNA is TGTGCCAGCTCACCACGGACTAGCGGAACGAACACCGGGGAGCTGTTTTTT.

This clonotype was detected only a few times. The rearrangement links TRBV15 to TRBJ2-3; 9 bases match TRBD2. The trim removed 5 bases at V and 2 bases at J, leaving 5 bases unmatched. The germline V gene encodes CDR1 LNHNV and CDR2 YYDKDF (reference sequence). CDR3 length equals 15 residues. The CDR3 DNA follows: TGTGCCACCAGCCCGGCGGGAGGGGTCACAGATACGCAGTATTTT. It encodes CATSPAGGVTDTQYF.

J is TRBJ1-6 and V is TRBV6-1; no clear D. Trimming cost V 3 bases and J 7 bases, with 16 bases left between them. CDR1 and CDR2 (germline): MNHNS, SASEGT. This CDR3 contains 16 residues. CDR3 nucleotides: TGTGCCAGCAGTGACCTTGAGACCTCCTCGAATTCACCCCTCCACTTT. Translation: CASSDLETSSNSPLHF.

There are a few counts of this clonotype. V gene TRBV7-2 combines with J gene TRBJ2-5; 11 positions match TRBD2. J was trimmed by 5 bases and V by 5 bases; bases with no gene match: 7. CDR1 is SGHTA, CDR2 FQGNSA, per germline. This CDR3 spans 15 amino acids. CDR3 protein: CASSPTSGKGETQYF. The CDR3 coding sequence is TGTGCCAGCAGCCCGACTAGCGGGAAAGGGGAGACCCAGTACTTC. The entire variable domain, with the rest obtained from reference TRBV7-2 and TRBJ2-5, is as follows: GAGVSQSPSNKVTEKGKDVELRCDPISGHTALYWYRQSLGQGLEFLIYFQGNSAPDKSGLPSDRFSAERTGGSVSTLTIQRTQQEDSAVYLCASSPTSGKGETQYFGPGTRLLVL.